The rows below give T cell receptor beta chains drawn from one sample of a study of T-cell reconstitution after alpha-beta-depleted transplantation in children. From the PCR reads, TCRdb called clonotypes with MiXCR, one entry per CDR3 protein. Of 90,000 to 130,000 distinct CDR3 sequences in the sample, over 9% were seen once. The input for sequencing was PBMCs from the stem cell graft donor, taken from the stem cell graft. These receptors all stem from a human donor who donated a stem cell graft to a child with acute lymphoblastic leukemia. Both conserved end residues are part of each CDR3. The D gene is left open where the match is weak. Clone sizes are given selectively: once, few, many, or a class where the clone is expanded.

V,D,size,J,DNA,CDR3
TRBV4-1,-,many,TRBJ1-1,TGCGCCAGCAGCCAAGGAGCAGGGCTGAACACTGAAGCTTTCTTT,CASSQGAGLNTEAFF
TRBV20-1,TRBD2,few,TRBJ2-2,TGCAGTGCTGGCCATCGTAGCGGGAATCAATTCGCGAACACCGGGGAGCTGTTTTTT,CSAGHRSGNQFANTGELFF
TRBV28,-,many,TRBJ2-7,TGTGCCAGCAGTTCCACCACCTACGAGCAGTACTTC,CASSSTTYEQYF
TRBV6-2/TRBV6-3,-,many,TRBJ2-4,TGTGCCAGCAGTCCGGCGAGGGTAGCCAAAAACATTCAGTACTTC,CASSPARVAKNIQYF
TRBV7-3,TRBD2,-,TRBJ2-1,TGTGCCAGCAGCGCGATCACGGGACTAGCAGATTACAATGAGCAGTTCTTC,CASSAITGLADYNEQFF
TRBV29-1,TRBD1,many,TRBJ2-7,TGCAGCGTTCGCTGGGGACAGCCGAGCTCCTACGAGCAGTACTTC,CSVRWGQPSSYEQYF
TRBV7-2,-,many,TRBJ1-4,TGTGCCAGCAGCCCCTTCGGATCGACAGTCTTAAATGAAAAACTGTTTTTT,CASSPFGSTVLNEKLFF
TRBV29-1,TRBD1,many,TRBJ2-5,TGCAGCGTGGTGGACAGGGGAGAGACCCAGTACTTC,CSVVDRGETQYF
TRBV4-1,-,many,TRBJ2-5,TGCGCCAGCAGCCAAGTCGGACAAGAGACCCAGTACTTC,CASSQVGQETQYF
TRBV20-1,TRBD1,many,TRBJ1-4,TGCAGTGCCCAAAGACAGGGACAGACCATTCAGAGGGAAAAACTGTTTTTT,CSAQRQGQTIQREKLFF
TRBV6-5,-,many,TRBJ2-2,TGTGCCAGCAGTCCTCAGGGTACCGGGGAGCTGTTTTTT,CASSPQGTGELFF
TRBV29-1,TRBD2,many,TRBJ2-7,TGCAGCGTTGAATTGGCGGGAGTTTCCTACGAGCAGTACTTC,CSVELAGVSYEQYF
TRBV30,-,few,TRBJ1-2,TGTGCCTGGAATGCTAACTATGGCTACACCTTC,CAWNANYGYTF
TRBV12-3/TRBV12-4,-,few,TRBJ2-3,TGTGCCAGCAGTTTCCTGCCACTAGGAGATAGGTTGGATACGCAGTATTTT,CASSFLPLGDRLDTQYF
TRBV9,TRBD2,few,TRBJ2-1,TGTGCCAGCAGCGTTAACCCCGGACTAGCGGGGGGGCTAGGAACCGATGAGCAGTTCTTC,CASSVNPGLAGGLGTDEQFF
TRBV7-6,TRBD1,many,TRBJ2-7,TGTGCCAGCAGCTTACATCGGGACAGCTACGAGCAGTACTTC,CASSLHRDSYEQYF
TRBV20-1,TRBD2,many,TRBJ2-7,TGCAGTGCTAGAGAGAGGCTAGCGGGAGTCGCGTACTTC,CSARERLAGVAYF
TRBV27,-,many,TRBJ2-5,TGTGCCAGCAGGGGACTGATTCAAGAGACCCAGTACTTC,CASRGLIQETQYF
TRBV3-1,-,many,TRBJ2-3,TGTGCCAGCAGCCAAGACGAATGGTACCCAGATACGCAGTATTTT,CASSQDEWYPDTQYF
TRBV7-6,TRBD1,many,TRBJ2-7,TGTGCCAGCAGCTTGAGGACAGGGGGCTACGAGCAGTACTTC,CASSLRTGGYEQYF
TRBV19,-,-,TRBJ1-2,TGTGCCAGTAGTACAACAGGGTCGGATGGCTACACCTTC,CASSTTGSDGYTF
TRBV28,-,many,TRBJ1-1,TGTGCCAGCAGTCCAACAGGCCCAGCTTTCTTT,CASSPTGPAFF
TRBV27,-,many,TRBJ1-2,TGTGCCAGCAAGAGTACGCGATATGGCTACACCTTC,CASKSTRYGYTF
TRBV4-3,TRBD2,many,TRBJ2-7,TGCGCCAGCAGCCAATCCCGACTAGCGGGAAGCGGGGAGCAGTACTTC,CASSQSRLAGSGEQYF
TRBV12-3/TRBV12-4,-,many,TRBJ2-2,TGTGCCAGCACCCTACTCCTGAACACCGGGGAGCTGTTTTTT,CASTLLLNTGELFF
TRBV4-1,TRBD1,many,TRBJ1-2,TGCGCCAGCAGCCAAGATCTCGGGACAGGGGGCGCCTCTGGCTACACCTTC,CASSQDLGTGGASGYTF
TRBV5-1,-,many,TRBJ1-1,TGCGCCAGCAGCCCCCGGTCAGACTCGAACACTGAAGCTTTCTTT,CASSPRSDSNTEAFF
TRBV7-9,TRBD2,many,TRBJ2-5,TGTGCCAGCACCTTAGGGACTAGCAGGGAGACCCAGTACTTC,CASTLGTSRETQYF
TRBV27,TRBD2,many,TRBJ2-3,TGTGCCAGCAGGGAGAGGCGGGAGGGCCTATGGACAGATACGCAGTATTTT,CASRERREGLWTDTQYF
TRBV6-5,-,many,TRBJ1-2,TGTGCCAGCAGACCCGAGGGGCTCGGTGGCTACACCTTC,CASRPEGLGGYTF
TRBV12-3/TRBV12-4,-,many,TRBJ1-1,TGTGCCAGCAGTTGGGCAGACATGAACACTGAAGCTTTCTTT,CASSWADMNTEAFF
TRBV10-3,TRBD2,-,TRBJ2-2,TGTGCCATCAGTGAGTCGCCTAGCGGGAGATCCGGGGAGCTGTTTTTT,CAISESPSGRSGELFF
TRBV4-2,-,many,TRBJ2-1,TGTGCCAGCAGCCAAGACCGGGACACCAAGTTCTTC,CASSQDRDTKFF